Here is one TCR beta chain with its context. The antigen is undetermined. Execution of the assay was at deep level. Method: immunoSEQ multiplex PCR; TCRdb's copy keeps in-frame clones and lacks some. The repertoire includes 1.6 million or so clones, 96% of them detected once, and about 1% sits in the top ten. The CDR3 covers 15 residues. V was clipped by 5 bases and J by 2 bases, with 17 bases between them. Germline V gene lookup returns CDR1 SGHNT and CDR2 YYREEE (reference sequence). This specimen comes from a study of shared clonotypes between healthy human individuals. Donation came from healthy HIV-negative adults that had no recent acute infections or vaccinations. Broader study findings: Estimated clonotype richness was generally higher in naive than memory subsets.

This TCR was sampled from a man aged 25-45 years in good health. V gene TRBV5-4 combines with J gene TRBJ2-7; the D gene is possibly TRBD1 (5 bases). Material: naive CD4+ T cells sorted from blood. Subset defined: CD45RA+ positively selected. CDR3: CASRGPRQLPYEQYF. CDR3 bases: TGTGCCAGCAGGGGGCCGAGGCAGTTGCCCTACGAGCAGTACTTC.